The 9 T cell receptor beta chains listed next were all sequenced from one sample in a study of neurological immune-mediated disorders. TCRdb used MiXCR to reprocess the 5' RACE reads, holding one entry per CDR3 protein. The data contain 55,000 to 70,000 distinct CDR3 sequences, approximately 5.1% of them singletons. The sequenced sample consisted of PBMCs. These TCRs come from a human donor with multiple sclerosis. The donor label of this sample is uncertain.

This clonotype was seen many times. V is TRBV10-3 and J is TRBJ1-4, with D hard to call. Trimming cost V 3 bases and J 6 bases, with 8 bases left between them. Germline V gene lookup returns CDR1 ENHRY and CDR2 SYGVKD. This CDR3 region has 13 residues. The CDR3 region is CAISEGRDEKLFF. The CDR3 coding sequence is TGTGCCATCAGTGAAGGTAGAGATGAAAAACTGTTTTTT.

This clonotype was detected many times. The chain links TRBV4-1 to TRBJ2-7; tentatively, D is TRBD1 (5 bases). The CDR3 length is 13 residues. Between the trimmed V and J ends, which lost 5 bases and 4 bases, there was a span of 12 bases. Germline V gene data show CDR1 as MGHRA and CDR2 as YSYEKL. The CDR3 spells CASSVQVGYEQYF. The CDR3 bases are TGCGCCAGCAGCGTACAGGTAGGGTACGAGCAGTACTTC.

There are many counts of this clonotype. The chain uses TRBV5-1 and TRBJ1-5; D is perhaps TRBD1 (5 bases). In germline, CDR1 is SGHRS, CDR2 YFSETQ. The CDR3 spans 15 residues. The V gene lost 1 base and the J gene lost 0 bases, with 8 bases spanning the gap. For the CDR3, the DNA is TGCGCCAGCAGCTTGCGGGGGGATAGCAATCAGCCCCAGCATTTT. As protein: CASSLRGDSNQPQHF.

This clonotype appeared many times. This chain joins TRBV5-1 and TRBJ2-6; D tentatively reads TRBD1 or TRBD2 (5 bases each). The V end lost 3 bases, the J end lost 4 bases, and 14 bases lay between the germline ends. CDR3 length: 16 amino acids. Germline CDR1 is SGHRS and CDR2 is YFSETQ. The CDR3: CASSSGDGAGANVLTF. In nucleotides, the CDR3 is TGCGCCAGCAGCTCCGGAGACGGGGCAGGGGCCAACGTCCTGACTTTC.

This clonotype was observed many times. The gene calls are TRBV12-3 or TRBV12-4 and TRBJ2-2; 8 bases agree with TRBD1. The trim removed 4 bases at V and 8 bases at J, leaving 6 bases unmatched. The length of the CDR3 is 14 residues. DNA of the CDR3: TGTGCCAGCAGTTCTAGGACAGGGTCTGGGGAGCTGTTTTTT. Amino acids: CASSSRTGSGELFF.

This clonotype was observed many times. The chain combines TRBV5-1 with TRBJ1-2, with 7 bases fitting TRBD1. Germline lookup yields CDR1 SGHRS and CDR2 YFSETQ. This CDR3 spans 14 amino acids. V lost 4 bases to trimming and J lost 7 bases; unmatched junction nucleotides: 10. DNA of the CDR3: TGCGCCAGCAGCCCCGACAGGGTAGGAGGTGGCTACACCTTC. Its protein is CASSPDRVGGGYTF. Based on the CDR3 plus reference TRBV5-1 and TRBJ1-2, the full variable domain is KAGVTQTPRYLIKTRGQQVTLSCSPISGHRSVSWYQQTPGQGLQFLFEYFSETQRNKGNFPGRFSGRQFSNSRSEMNVSTLELGDSALYLCASSPDRVGGGYTFGSGTRLTVV.

In its sample, this clonotype was seen many times. The gene calls are TRBV7-2 and TRBJ2-7; 12 bases are shared with TRBD2. Germline loops: CDR1 SGHTA, CDR2 FQGNSA. CDR3 length: 17 residues. Germline trimming cut 5 bases from V and 0 bases from J; bases unmatched to any gene: 8. Here the CDR3 reads CASSPSGGAVSSYEQYF. Written as DNA, the CDR3 is TGTGCCAGCAGCCCTAGCGGGGGGGCTGTTAGCTCCTACGAGCAGTACTTC.

This clonotype was detected many times. The chain's CDR3 is CASSLGVSGTGELFF. DNA of the CDR3: TGCGCCAGCAGCTTGGGGGTGTCGGGGACCGGGGAGCTGTTTTTT. This chain links TRBV5-1 with TRBJ2-2, with D tentatively TRBD2 (5 bases). There are 15 residues in the CDR3. Germline assignment: CDR1 SGHRS and CDR2 YFSETQ. Trimming left V 0 bases short and J 5 bases short, with 11 bases between.

This clonotype appeared once. The chain has TRBV20-1 and TRBJ1-5; 8 bases map to TRBD1. Germline assignment: CDR1 DFQATT and CDR2 SNEGSKA (reference sequence). CDR3 length: 15 residues. Trimming cost V 0 bases and J 2 bases; bases outside gene matches: 3. CDR3 protein: CSARDQDRGNQPQHF. The CDR3, as DNA: TGCAGTGCTAGAGATCAGGACAGGGGCAATCAGCCCCAGCATTTT.